Sequencing of this T cell receptor beta chain was carried out in a study of blood T cell repertoires in COVID-19 (dated by TCRdb to 2020 to 2021). A note on the overall study: Samples from collaborators originated in the United States, Italy and Spain and spanned both the acute and convalescent phases of COVID-19. The material from the prospective study consisted of cDNA or gDNA derived from T cells, B-cell-depleted T cells, or PBMCs. The dataset comprised deeply sampled blood TCRbeta repertoires from subjects exposed to, actively infected with, or recovered from COVID-19. The repertoires were released in a freely available public database meant as a resource for research on the immune response to SARS-CoV-2. Samples were obtained from the ongoing ImmuneRACE study (first 160 participants) and from roughly 1,300 subjects provided by 6 global collaborators. A de-identified subject ID, COVID-19 status, age in years and sex were almost always included in the sample metadata. Where available, HLA class I and class II types were taken from metadata supplied by the sample provider and were not determined by assay-based typing.

The immunoSEQ Assay, a bias-controlled multiplex PCR, was used to amplify TCRbeta CDR3 regions from genomic DNA. The published analysis was carried out like this. The number of nucleated cells in each sample was estimated from the amplification of reference gene primers within the assay. Sequence reads were collapsed and filtered to measure the absolute abundance of every unique TCRbeta CDR3 rearrangement. For each sample, productive Simpson clonality was calculated by taking the square root of Simpson's diversity index across productive rearrangements. The table was pulled from immuneACCESS by TCRdb, which kept in-frame rearrangements only. Such tables lose some clones; where checked, under half of the loss comes from unresolved V genes, and the rest has no known cause. The V and J calls and the clone size are those of that table, but D and trimming were determined from the DNA. Counted in this sample were about 210,000 clones; roughly nine tenths of them appeared once. The ten largest clones take up 0.65% to 0.85% of the sample.

Points the paper makes about the study in general: The amount of clinical and demographic metadata varied by source and participant and was provided uncurated.

The collaborating institutions used their own protocols to collect whole blood in K2EDTA tubes. For TCRbeta analysis, collaborator samples were shipped as frozen whole blood, as isolated PBMCs, or as DNA extracted from either sample type. Notes on this clone: What this receptor recognizes is not known. Per-base qualities were not stored, and no clone one base away is much larger.

Material for sequencing was peripheral blood. The clonotype originates from a man in his forties with acute or convalescent COVID-19.

The DNA is TGTGCCAGCAGCTTAGTCGGTAGCTCCTACAATGAGCAGTTCTTC. It translates to CASSLVGSSYNEQFF. The chain joins TRBV7-9 to TRBJ2-1; no D gene call is confident. Looking up the germline V gene (reference sequence) yields CDR1 SEHNR and CDR2 FQNEAQ. Trimming costs V 1 base and J 0 bases, and their ends lie 7 bases apart. Taken from cysteine to phenylalanine, the CDR3 has 15 residues. The retained sequence is limited to the CDR3, 45 bases, with the frame set at the first base. When the CDR3 is completed using the reference TRBV7-9 and TRBJ2-1 genes on either side, the full variable domain is DTGVSQNPRHKITKRGQNVTFRCDPISEHNRLYWYRQTLGQGPEFLTYFQNEAQLEKSRLLSDRFSAERPKGSFSTLEIQRTEQGDSAMYLCASSLVGSSYNEQFFGPGTRLTVL.